The rows below give T cell receptor beta chains drawn from one sample of a study of siplizumab effects on memory and regulatory T cells. Some clones are missing from TCRdb's copy, which holds only in-frame ones; the method was immunoSEQ multiplex PCR. The sample holds around 26,000 clones, more than 65% seen once. Sequenced material: memory CD4+ T cells sorted from blood. The source is a human donor in good health. The CDR3 runs from the conserved cysteine through the conserved F or W. A D gene is named only where the DNA matches it firmly. Rows give clone size only sometimes, using once, few, many, or a class for an expanded clone.

cdr3_nt	cdr3_aa	j_call	v_call	d_call	clone_size	cdr3_length
TGTGCCAGCAGTGATTATCTAGCGGGAGGGCCCGAGCAGTACTTC	CASSDYLAGGPEQYF	TRBJ2-7	TRBV2	TRBD2	.	15
TGTGCCAGCAGCCTTAGGGACAGTTTCCCAGATACGCAGTATTTT	CASSLRDSFPDTQYF	TRBJ2-3	TRBV9	TRBD1	few	15
TGTGCCAGCAGCTTCACCGGGACAGGGTCGATCACTGAAGCTTTCTTT	CASSFTGTGSITEAFF	TRBJ1-1	TRBV7-3	TRBD1	few	16
TGTGCCAGTAGAGACAGGCGAAGGTCCTACGAGCAGTACTTC	CASRDRRRSYEQYF	TRBJ2-7	TRBV19	.	once	14
TGTGCCAGCAGCACCAGGCAAGGCCGGGAGCAGTACTTC	CASSTRQGREQYF	TRBJ2-7	TRBV11-3	.	.	13
TGTGCCAGTAGTATAGCCGGGACAGGGACCTACGAGCAGTACTTC	CASSIAGTGTYEQYF	TRBJ2-7	TRBV19	TRBD1	.	15
TGTGCCAGCAGTGGGGTGGAGGGGGCGTGGAGCACTGAAGCTTTCTTT	CASSGVEGAWSTEAFF	TRBJ1-1	TRBV28	TRBD1	.	16
TGTGCCAGCAGTTCCATTTGGACAACTAATGAAAAACTGTTTTTT	CASSSIWTTNEKLFF	TRBJ1-4	TRBV28	.	once	15
TGCGCCGGCAGCTTGGCCCCTCTAGCGATAAGCGGAGAGACCCAGTACTTC	CAGSLAPLAISGETQYF	TRBJ2-5	TRBV5-1	.	.	17
TGTGCCAGTAGTATCCCAGGGATGAGTGCACATTTT	CASSIPGMSAHF	TRBJ1-5	TRBV19	.	.	12
TGTGCCAGCAGTGAAGCTGTAACACCGAACACTGAAGCTTTCTTT	CASSEAVTPNTEAFF	TRBJ1-1	TRBV2	.	.	15
TGCGCCAGCAGTCGACAGGGGGGTACTGGGGCCAACGTCCTGACTTTC	CASSRQGGTGANVLTF	TRBJ2-6	TRBV23-1	TRBD1	.	16
TGTGCCAGCAGGACACAGGGGGCTGGGGAGCAGTTCTTC	CASRTQGAGEQFF	TRBJ2-1	TRBV27	TRBD1	once	13
TGCGCCAGCAGCAGCTTAGCGGGAGGTGGCACAGATACGCAGTATTTT	CASSSLAGGGTDTQYF	TRBJ2-3	TRBV5-1	TRBD2	.	16
TGTGCCAGCAGCCAAGATTGGACTAGCGGGAGTGACGAGCAGTACTTC	CASSQDWTSGSDEQYF	TRBJ2-7	TRBV4-2	TRBD2	.	16
TGTGCCTGGAACCTCATTCCAGCGAACACTGAAGCTTTCTTT	CAWNLIPANTEAFF	TRBJ1-1	TRBV30	.	medium-sized	14
TGTGCCAGCAGTTACGCGGGATTTGGGAACAATGAGCAGTTCTTC	CASSYAGFGNNEQFF	TRBJ2-1	TRBV6-5	.	.	15
TGTGCCTGGATCAGACGCGGGGGCGGGGGAGGCTACACCTTC	CAWIRRGGGGGYTF	TRBJ1-2	TRBV30	.	once	14
TGCGCCAGCCGTCCACAGGGAGCGCGTACCACCGGGGAGCTGTTTTTT	CASRPQGARTTGELFF	TRBJ2-2	TRBV5-1	.	.	16
TGTGCCAGCAGGCTTAGCGGGAGCCCGGGCGAGCAGTACTTC	CASRLSGSPGEQYF	TRBJ2-7	TRBV28	TRBD2	.	14
TGTGCCAGTTCCGGGACAGGGGGCGGTGGCTATGGCTACACCTTC	CASSGTGGGGYGYTF	TRBJ1-2	TRBV6-5	TRBD1	.	15
TGTGCCAGCGGGGAGACTAGCGGGACGTACAATGAGCAGTTCTTC	CASGETSGTYNEQFF	TRBJ2-1	TRBV6-5	TRBD2	few	15
TGTGCCACCCATAGGGGGGAACACGGGACTAGCGCTAATGAGCAGTTCTTC	CATHRGEHGTSANEQFF	TRBJ2-1	TRBV7-9	TRBD2	.	17
TGTGCCAGCAGCCTGGGAGATACGCAGTATTTT	CASSLGDTQYF	TRBJ2-3	TRBV14	.	.	11
TGTGCCAGCAGCCAAGATCTGAGCGGACAAAACATTCAGTACTTC	CASSQDLSGQNIQYF	TRBJ2-4	TRBV4-2	.	.	15
TGTGCCAGCAGCAGAGGGACGCGCCAGGGCTACACCTTC	CASSRGTRQGYTF	TRBJ1-2	TRBV6-1	.	few	13
TGTGCCAGCAGGAGAGGACAGGGCGACTATGGCTACACCTTC	CASRRGQGDYGYTF	TRBJ1-2	TRBV6-5	TRBD1	.	14
TGTGCCAGCACGACAGGGTTCTTTGGTGGCTACACCTTC	CASTTGFFGGYTF	TRBJ1-2	TRBV5-4	TRBD1	.	13